This entry describes one T cell receptor beta chain. Its target is not known. A read error may produce the germline difference seen at one junction end. The data belong to a study of cytomegalovirus exposure and HLA in healthy donors. Study context: From 190 million or so T cells, an earlier analysis saw 100 million to 140 million unique TCR beta sequences. Study-wide points: Most of the CMV-associated TCR beta chains (in a later analysis) appeared to be HLA-restricted.

The CDR3 is made up of 15 amino acids. Germline V gene data show CDR1 as SEHNR and CDR2 as FQNEAQ (reference sequence). The PCR employed 60 Vbeta primers together with 13 Jbeta primers. Per the authors' pipeline: Among the unique TCR beta chains that a later analysis counted, some 73 million in all, around 11 million were shared. The repertoire was sequenced with immunoSEQ multiplex PCR; TCRdb's copy has only in-frame clones and lacks some. The V and J calls and clone size come from that table; D and trimming were worked out from the DNA. Of 110,000 or so clones listed, less than 80% are singletons. The V and J genes are TRBV7-9 and TRBJ1-2, with 9 bases fitting TRBD1. This receptor was taken from a woman between 40 and 50 years old in good health and CMV-seropositive. Sequenced sample: PBMCs. CDR3 DNA sequence: TGTTCCAGCAGCTTATTTGGGACAGGGAGCGACGGCTACACCTTC. Encoded protein: CSSSLFGTGSDGYTF.